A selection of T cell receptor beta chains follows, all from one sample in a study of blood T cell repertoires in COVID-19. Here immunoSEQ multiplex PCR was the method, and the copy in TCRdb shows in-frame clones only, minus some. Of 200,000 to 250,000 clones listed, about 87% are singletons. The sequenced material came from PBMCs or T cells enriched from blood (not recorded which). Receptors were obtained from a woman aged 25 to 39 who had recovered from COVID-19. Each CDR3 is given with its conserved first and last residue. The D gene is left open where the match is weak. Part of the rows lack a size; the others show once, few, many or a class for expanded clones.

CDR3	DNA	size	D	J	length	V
CASSQTQGGDTEAFF	TGCGCCAGCAGCCAAACTCAGGGTGGGGACACTGAAGCTTTCTTT	.	.	TRBJ1-1	15	TRBV4-3
CATYRGRNTEAFF	TGTGCCACGTACAGGGGCCGGAACACTGAAGCTTTCTTT	.	TRBD1	TRBJ1-1	13	TRBV2
CASNSRGDNSPLHF	TGTGCCAGCAATAGCAGGGGTGATAATTCACCCCTCCACTTT	.	.	TRBJ1-6	14	TRBV2
CASSYFGDVPYNEQFF	TGTGCCAGCAGTTACTTCGGGGATGTCCCCTACAATGAGCAGTTCTTC	.	.	TRBJ2-1	16	TRBV6-2/TRBV6-3
CASSSTARDGYTF	TGTGCCAGCAGTTCAACCGCCAGGGATGGCTACACCTTC	.	.	TRBJ1-2	13	TRBV7-8
CASSSQAGTDTQYF	TGTGCCAGTAGTTCGCAAGCTGGCACAGATACGCAGTATTTT	.	.	TRBJ2-3	14	TRBV19
CASSETRATNEKLFF	TGTGCCAGCAGTGAAACTCGTGCAACTAATGAAAAACTGTTTTTT	.	.	TRBJ1-4	15	TRBV2
CAASADSQETQYF	TGTGCCGCGAGTGCGGACAGCCAAGAGACCCAGTACTTC	.	.	TRBJ2-5	13	TRBV25-1
CASSQAHRGPIDGYTF	TGCGCCAGCAGCCAAGCACACAGGGGGCCTATTGATGGCTACACCTTC	.	TRBD1	TRBJ1-2	16	TRBV4-3
CASSLNGGWGYGYTF	TGTGCCAGCAGCTTGAACGGAGGGTGGGGCTATGGCTACACCTTC	.	.	TRBJ1-2	15	TRBV5-4
CASSVGRGAATEAFF	TGTGCCAGCAGCGTAGGTCGGGGGGCCGCGACTGAAGCTTTCTTT	once	.	TRBJ1-1	15	TRBV9
CASSLAVNYGYTF	TGTGCCAGCAGTCTGGCGGTTAACTATGGCTACACCTTC	.	.	TRBJ1-2	13	TRBV12-3/TRBV12-4
CASSWNDRIEAFF	TGCGCCAGCAGCTGGAATGACAGGATTGAAGCTTTCTTT	many	.	TRBJ1-1	13	TRBV5-1
CASSLWATASYNEQFF	TGTGCCAGCAGCTTATGGGCTACCGCTTCCTACAATGAGCAGTTCTTC	.	.	TRBJ2-1	16	TRBV7-3
CASSSFRDSGSYEQYF	TGTGCCAGCAGCTCATTCCGGGACAGTGGATCCTACGAGCAGTACTTC	.	TRBD1	TRBJ2-7	16	TRBV5-6
CASSSAGSTEAFF	TGTGCCAGCAGTTCAGCGGGGTCCACTGAAGCTTTCTTT	.	.	TRBJ1-1	13	TRBV7-3
CASSLVVGGNSPLHF	TGTGCCAGCAGCTTAGTTGTAGGGGGTAATTCACCCCTCCACTTT	.	.	TRBJ1-6	15	TRBV7-9
CASSYRAGASTDTQYF	TGTGCCAGCAGTTACAGAGCGGGGGCCAGCACAGATACGCAGTATTTT	.	TRBD2	TRBJ2-3	16	TRBV6-2/TRBV6-3
CASSVRTGGTTDTQYF	TGCGCCAGCAGCGTAAGAACGGGGGGGACCACAGATACGCAGTATTTT	.	TRBD2	TRBJ2-3	16	TRBV5-1
CASSQGSSGGQETQYF	TGTGCCAGCAGCCAAGGGTCGTCGGGGGGGCAAGAGACCCAGTACTTC	few	TRBD2	TRBJ2-5	16	TRBV3-1/TRBV3-2
CASSPGSYEQYF	TGCGCCAGCAGCCCAGGGTCCTACGAGCAGTACTTC	.	.	TRBJ2-7	12	TRBV4-1
CASSIFVSSGANVLTF	TGTGCCAGTAGTATATTCGTGAGCTCTGGGGCCAACGTCCTGACTTTC	.	.	TRBJ2-6	16	TRBV19
CASSPSGTGVTGELFF	TGTGCCAGCAGCCCCTCCGGGACAGGGGTAACCGGGGAGCTGTTTTTT	.	TRBD1	TRBJ2-2	16	TRBV9
CASSGRNAQDTQYF	TGTGCCAGCAGTGGAAGAAACGCACAGGATACGCAGTATTTT	.	.	TRBJ2-3	14	TRBV2
CASSPRAGRYNYGYTF	TGTGCCAGCAGTCCCCGGGCGGGGCGATATAACTATGGCTACACCTTC	once	.	TRBJ1-2	16	TRBV27
CASSQLGRFTEAFF	TGTGCCAGCAGCCAACTCGGCAGGTTCACTGAAGCTTTCTTT	.	.	TRBJ1-1	14	TRBV14
CASSSRGRDMNTEAFF	TGTGCCAGTAGTTCTCGGGGCAGGGACATGAACACTGAAGCTTTCTTT	.	.	TRBJ1-1	16	TRBV19
CASTTTGTSGANVLTF	TGTGCCAGCACCACTACAGGGACCTCTGGGGCCAACGTCCTGACTTTC	.	.	TRBJ2-6	16	TRBV7-8
CASSLDGAGRYEQYF	TGCGCCAGCAGCTTGGACGGCGCGGGAAGGTACGAGCAGTACTTC	few	.	TRBJ2-7	15	TRBV5-1
CASSLVKGDPNYGYTF	TGTGCCAGCAGTTTGGTAAAGGGGGATCCCAACTATGGCTACACCTTC	.	.	TRBJ1-2	16	TRBV27
CASSQDRTNYGYTF	TGTGCCAGCAGCCAAGACAGAACTAACTATGGCTACACCTTC	.	.	TRBJ1-2	14	TRBV14
CASSGQGKLYGYTF	TGCGCCAGCAGCGGACAGGGAAAACTGTATGGCTACACCTTC	.	TRBD1	TRBJ1-2	14	TRBV4-1
CASSITGTQYF	TGTGCCAGCAGCATAACAGGGACCCAGTACTTC	.	.	TRBJ2-5	11	TRBV12-3/TRBV12-4
CASSLGGLGEQYF	TGTGCCAGCAGCTTAGGGGGTCTGGGCGAGCAGTACTTC	.	.	TRBJ2-7	13	TRBV5-6
CASSLPGTGELFF	TGTGCCAGCAGCTTGCCAGGGACCGGGGAGCTGTTTTTT	.	.	TRBJ2-2	13	TRBV5-4
CASSYRGGTGELFF	TGTGCCAGCAGTTACAGGGGGGGCACCGGGGAGCTGTTTTTT	.	.	TRBJ2-2	14	TRBV6-5
CASSDRIQETQYF	TGTGCCAGCAGTGACAGGATCCAAGAGACCCAGTACTTC	.	.	TRBJ2-5	13	TRBV5-4